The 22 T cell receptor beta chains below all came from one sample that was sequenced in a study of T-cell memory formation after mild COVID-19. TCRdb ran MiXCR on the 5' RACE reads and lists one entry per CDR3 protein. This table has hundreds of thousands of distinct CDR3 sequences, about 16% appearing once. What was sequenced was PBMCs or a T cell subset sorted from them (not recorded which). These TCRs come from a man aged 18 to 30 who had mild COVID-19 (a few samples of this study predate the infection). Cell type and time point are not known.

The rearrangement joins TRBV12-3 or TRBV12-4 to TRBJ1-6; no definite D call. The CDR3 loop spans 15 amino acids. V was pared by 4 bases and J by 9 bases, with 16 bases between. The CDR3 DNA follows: TGTGCCAGCAGTTCGACCCCGCGGGAGGCTTCACCCCTCCACTTT. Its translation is CASSSTPREASPLHF.

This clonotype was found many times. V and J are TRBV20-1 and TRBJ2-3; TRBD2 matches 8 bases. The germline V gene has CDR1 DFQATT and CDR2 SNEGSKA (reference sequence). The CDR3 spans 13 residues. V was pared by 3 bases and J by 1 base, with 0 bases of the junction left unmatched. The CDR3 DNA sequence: TGCAGTGCTAGCGGGGGGGGCACAGATACGCAGTATTTT. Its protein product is CSASGGGTDTQYF.

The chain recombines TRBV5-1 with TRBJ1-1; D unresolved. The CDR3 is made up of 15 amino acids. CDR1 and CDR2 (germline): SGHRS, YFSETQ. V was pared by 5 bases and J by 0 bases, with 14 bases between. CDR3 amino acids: CASSRGNSMNTEAFF. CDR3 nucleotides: TGCGCCAGCAGTCGCGGGAACTCCATGAACACTGAAGCTTTCTTT.

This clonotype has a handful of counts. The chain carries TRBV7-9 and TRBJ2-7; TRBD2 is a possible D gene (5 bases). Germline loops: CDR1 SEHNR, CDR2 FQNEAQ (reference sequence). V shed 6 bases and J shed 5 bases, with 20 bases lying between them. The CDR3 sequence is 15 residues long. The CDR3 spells CASSPGSKSAHEQYF. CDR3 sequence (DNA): TGTGCCAGCAGTCCGGGGTCGAAGTCGGCCCACGAGCAGTACTTC.

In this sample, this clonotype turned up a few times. The CDR3 nucleotides are TGCGCCAGCAGCGTTCTAGCGGGGCCTTCATTTGAGCAGTTCTTC. Encoded protein: CASSVLAGPSFEQFF. V is TRBV5-1 and J is TRBJ2-1; 9 nucleotides match TRBD2. CDR3 length: 15 amino acids. Germline CDR1 is SGHRS and CDR2 is YFSETQ. The J segment lost 9 bases and the V segment lost 4 bases, leaving 11 bases of the junction unmatched.

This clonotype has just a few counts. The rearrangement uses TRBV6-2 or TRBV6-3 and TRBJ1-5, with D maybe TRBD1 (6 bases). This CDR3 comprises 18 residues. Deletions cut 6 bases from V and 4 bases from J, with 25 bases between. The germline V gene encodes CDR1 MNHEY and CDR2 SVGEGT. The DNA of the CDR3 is TGTGCCAGCAGCCGCCGACAGGCGATTACCCGACCAAATCAGCCCCAGCATTTT. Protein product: CASSRRQAITRPNQPQHF.

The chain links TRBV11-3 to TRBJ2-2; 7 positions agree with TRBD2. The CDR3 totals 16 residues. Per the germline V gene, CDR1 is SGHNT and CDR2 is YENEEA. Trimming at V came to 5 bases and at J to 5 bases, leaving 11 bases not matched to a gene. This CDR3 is CASSPRRGVQTGELFF. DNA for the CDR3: TGTGCCAGCAGCCCCCGCCGGGGGGTCCAGACCGGGGAGCTGTTTTTT.

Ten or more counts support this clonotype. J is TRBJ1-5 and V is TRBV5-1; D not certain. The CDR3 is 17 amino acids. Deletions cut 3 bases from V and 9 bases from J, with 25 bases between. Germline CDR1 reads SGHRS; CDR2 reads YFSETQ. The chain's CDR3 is CASSYVLSVPPRRPQHF. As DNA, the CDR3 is TGCGCCAGCAGCTACGTTCTGTCCGTCCCTCCTAGACGGCCCCAGCATTTT. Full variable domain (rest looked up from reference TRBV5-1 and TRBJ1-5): KAGVTQTPRYLIKTRGQQVTLSCSPISGHRSVSWYQQTPGQGLQFLFEYFSETQRNKGNFPGRFSGRQFSNSRSEMNVSTLELGDSALYLCASSYVLSVPPRRPQHFGDGTRLSIL.

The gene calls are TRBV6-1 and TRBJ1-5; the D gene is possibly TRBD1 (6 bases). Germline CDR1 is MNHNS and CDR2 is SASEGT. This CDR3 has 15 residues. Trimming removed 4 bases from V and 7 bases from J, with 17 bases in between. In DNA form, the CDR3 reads TGTGCCAGCAGTGCTGGGGACACTCCTCTCCAGCCCCAGCATTTT. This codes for CASSAGDTPLQPQHF.

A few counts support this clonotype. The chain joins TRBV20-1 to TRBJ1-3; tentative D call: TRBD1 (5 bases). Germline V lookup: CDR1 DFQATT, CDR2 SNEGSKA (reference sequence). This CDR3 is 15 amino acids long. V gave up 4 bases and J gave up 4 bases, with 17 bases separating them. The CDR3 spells CSAKASGEKGNTIYF. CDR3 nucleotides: TGCAGTGCTAAAGCGTCGGGGGAGAAGGGAAACACCATATATTTT.

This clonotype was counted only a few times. DNA for the CDR3: TGTGCCACCCGGGACAGGGGTCCGGAGGTCGAGCAGTACTTC. It codes for CATRDRGPEVEQYF. The V and J genes are TRBV10-3 and TRBJ2-7; 10 bases align to TRBD1. This CDR3 comprises 14 residues. J was trimmed by 6 bases and V by 10 bases; bases with no gene match: 12. Germline CDR1 and CDR2: ENHRY and SYGVKD.

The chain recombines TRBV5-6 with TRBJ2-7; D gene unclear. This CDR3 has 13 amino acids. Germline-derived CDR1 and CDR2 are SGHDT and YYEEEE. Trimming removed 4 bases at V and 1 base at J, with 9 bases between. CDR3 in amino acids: CASSADRSYEQYV. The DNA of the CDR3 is TGTGCCAGCAGCGCGGACCGATCCTACGAGCAGTACGTC.

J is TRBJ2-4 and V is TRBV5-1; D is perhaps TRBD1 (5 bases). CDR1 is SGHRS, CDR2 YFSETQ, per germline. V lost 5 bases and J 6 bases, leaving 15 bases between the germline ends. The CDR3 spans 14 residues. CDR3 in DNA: TGCGCCAGCAGACCCGGACCCCAGGGAAACATTCAGTACTTC. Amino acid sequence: CASRPGPQGNIQYF.

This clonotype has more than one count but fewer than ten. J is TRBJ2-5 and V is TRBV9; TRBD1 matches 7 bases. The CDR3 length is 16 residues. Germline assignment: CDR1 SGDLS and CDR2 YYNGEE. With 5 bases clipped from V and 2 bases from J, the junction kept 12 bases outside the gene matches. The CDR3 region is CASRGNLPGQQETQYF. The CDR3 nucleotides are TGTGCCAGCAGGGGGAATCTACCGGGACAGCAAGAGACCCAGTACTTC.

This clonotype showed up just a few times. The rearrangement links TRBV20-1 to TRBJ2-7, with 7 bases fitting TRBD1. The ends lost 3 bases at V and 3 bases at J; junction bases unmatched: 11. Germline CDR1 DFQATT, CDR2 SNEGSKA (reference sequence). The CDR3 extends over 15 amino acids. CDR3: CSASSRDRPFYEQYF. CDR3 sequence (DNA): TGCAGTGCTAGCAGTCGGGACAGACCTTTCTACGAGCAGTACTTC.

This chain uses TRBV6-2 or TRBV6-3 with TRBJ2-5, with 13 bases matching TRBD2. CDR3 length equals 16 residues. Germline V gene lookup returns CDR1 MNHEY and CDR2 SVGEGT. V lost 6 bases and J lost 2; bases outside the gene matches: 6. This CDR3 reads CASREGLAGLQETQYF. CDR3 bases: TGTGCCAGCAGAGAGGGACTAGCGGGGCTGCAAGAGACCCAGTACTTC.

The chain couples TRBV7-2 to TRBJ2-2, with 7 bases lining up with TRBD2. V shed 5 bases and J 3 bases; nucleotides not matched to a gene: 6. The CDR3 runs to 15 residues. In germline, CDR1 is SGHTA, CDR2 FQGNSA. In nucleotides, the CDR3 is TGTGCCAGCAGCGTTCTAGCGGTTGACACCGGGGAGCTGTTTTTT. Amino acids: CASSVLAVDTGELFF.

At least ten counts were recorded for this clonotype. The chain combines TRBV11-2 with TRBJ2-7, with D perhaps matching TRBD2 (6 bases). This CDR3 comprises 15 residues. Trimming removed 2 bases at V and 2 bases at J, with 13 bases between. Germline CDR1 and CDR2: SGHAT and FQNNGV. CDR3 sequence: CASSLSRGSTYEQYV. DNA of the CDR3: TGTGCCAGCAGCTTATCGCGGGGATCGACCTACGAGCAGTACGTC.

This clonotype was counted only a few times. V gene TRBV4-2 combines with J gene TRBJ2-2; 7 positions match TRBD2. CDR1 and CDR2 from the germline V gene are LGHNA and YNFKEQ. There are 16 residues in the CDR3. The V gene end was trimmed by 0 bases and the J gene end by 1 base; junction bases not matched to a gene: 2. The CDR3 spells CASSQEKRGNTGELFF. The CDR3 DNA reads TGTGCCAGCAGCCAAGAGAAGCGGGGGAACACCGGGGAGCTGTTTTTT.

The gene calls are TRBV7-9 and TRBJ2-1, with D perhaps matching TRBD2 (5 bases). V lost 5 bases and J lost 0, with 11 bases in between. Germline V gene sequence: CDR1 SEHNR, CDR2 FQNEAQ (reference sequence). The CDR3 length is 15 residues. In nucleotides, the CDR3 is TGTGCCAGCAGCAAGACTGGGAGCTCCTACAATGAGCAGTTCTTC. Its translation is CASSKTGSSYNEQFF.

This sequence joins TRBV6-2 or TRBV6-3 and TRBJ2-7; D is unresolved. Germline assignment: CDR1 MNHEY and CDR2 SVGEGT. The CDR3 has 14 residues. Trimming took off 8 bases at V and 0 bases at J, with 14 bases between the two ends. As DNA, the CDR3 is TGTGCCAGCCGATCCATTAGGGCCTCCTACGAGCAGTACGTC. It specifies CASRSIRASYEQYV.

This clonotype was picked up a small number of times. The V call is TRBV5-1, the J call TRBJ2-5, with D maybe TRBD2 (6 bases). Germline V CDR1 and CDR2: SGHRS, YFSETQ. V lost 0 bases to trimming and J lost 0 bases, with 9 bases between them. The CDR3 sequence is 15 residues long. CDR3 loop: CASSLVGLYQETQYF. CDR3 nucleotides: TGCGCCAGCAGCTTGGTGGGACTTTACCAAGAGACCCAGTACTTC.